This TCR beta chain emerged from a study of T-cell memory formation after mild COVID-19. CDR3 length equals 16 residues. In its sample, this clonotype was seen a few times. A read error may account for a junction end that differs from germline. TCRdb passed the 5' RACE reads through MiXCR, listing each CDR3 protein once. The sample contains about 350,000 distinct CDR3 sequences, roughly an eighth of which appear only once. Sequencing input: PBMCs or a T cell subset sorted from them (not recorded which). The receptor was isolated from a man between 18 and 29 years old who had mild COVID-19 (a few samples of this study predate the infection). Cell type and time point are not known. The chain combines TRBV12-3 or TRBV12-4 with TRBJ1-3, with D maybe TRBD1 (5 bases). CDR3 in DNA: TGTGCCAGCAGTCACCCCCGGGGGGTAGCTGGAAACACAATATATTTT. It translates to CASSHPRGVAGNTIYF.